This T cell receptor beta chain was found in a study of shared clonotypes between healthy human individuals. The study's findings and limits: Large sequencing depth failed to make sorted-subset sequencing complete, rarefaction showed. Several donors held around 5% of naive CD4 clonotypes in common. Sampling covered nothing but blood. Tissue TCR repertoires likely differ from those found in blood. Non-shared clonotypes had lower generation probabilities than those shared by all four donors.

The assay was immunoSEQ multiplex PCR, and TCRdb's table has in-frame clones only and misses some. The data show approximately 2.5 million clones, more than 85% seen once. V lost 4 bases, J lost 2 bases, and 14 bases lay in between. CDR3 length equals 15 residues. CDR1 MNHEY and CDR2 SMNVEV come from the germline V gene (reference sequence). This clone was picked up one time. Its specificity is unknown. This TCR derives from a man between 18 and 35 years old in good health. Some clones in this sample may be carry-over from other donors' samples. The sample taken for sequencing was naive CD4+ T cells from PBMCs. The sample's subset: CD45RA+ positively selected. This chain uses TRBV27 with TRBJ2-5; D is unresolved. CDR3 residues: CASSSLKDSQETQYF. In nucleotides, the CDR3 is TGTGCCAGCAGTTCACTCAAGGATTCGCAAGAGACCCAGTACTTC.